Below are 2 T cell receptor beta chains sequenced from a single sample in a study of vaccination and CD4 T cells after COVID-19. The Oncomine TCR Beta short-read assay was what sequenced the DNA obtained from cultured CD4+ T cells. One entry per CDR3 protein results from TCRdb running MiXCR on the PCR reads. The table has over 20,000 distinct CDR3 sequences, about 40% seen once; the top ten hold 7.2%. These TCRs are of unknown antigen specificity. Treatment reported: roughly 11-day PBMC culture with coronavirus spike peptide pools or control peptides (ViraFEST assay). The sequencing input was CD4+ T cells from blood, cultured in vitro. The source is a human donor who had recovered from COVID-19.

The rearrangement uses TRBV21-1 and TRBJ2-7; TRBD1, as called in the table, went unchecked against the DNA. TRBV21-1 is marked as a pseudogene. This CDR3 is built from 15 residues. The CDR3 sequence is CASSTRQTDPYEQYF. The CDR3 coding sequence is TGTGCCAGCAGCACCCGACAGACAGACCCCTACGAGCAGTACTTC.

The V gene is TRBV20-1, the J gene TRBJ2-7; 10 nucleotides line up with TRBD2. The CDR3 is 12 residues long. The germline V gene encodes CDR1 DFQATT and CDR2 SNEGSKA (reference sequence). CDR3 loop: CRPSGRSGEQYF. The CDR3 DNA sequence: TGCAGACCTAGCGGGAGATCCGGCGAGCAGTACTTC.